Described below is a single T cell receptor beta chain sequence and its context. The sample comes from a study of shared clonotypes between healthy human individuals. Per sorted-subset replicate PCR, input was approximately 0.2 ug DNA, representing about 32,000 T cell genomes. Clones were read by immunoSEQ multiplex PCR, and TCRdb kept only the in-frame ones, dropping some. The sample has about 2 million clones; around 95% are singletons. Investigators divided CD4+ cells into CD45RA+ naive and CD45RA-negative memory subsets. The V and J ends lost 1 base and 6 bases, in that order; junction bases with no gene match: 12. Germline CDR1 SGDLS, CDR2 YYNGEE. The CDR3 length is 19 residues.

The specimen was naive CD4+ T cells sorted from blood. Regarding subset: CD45RA+ positively selected. The chain combines TRBV9 with TRBJ2-2; 13 bases agree with TRBD2. This TCR derives from a man between 18 and 29 years old in good health. DNA of the CDR3: TGTGCCAGCAGCGTACTGAGTACTAGCGGGAGGGCGGGAGCCGGGGAGCTGTTTTTT. Protein product: CASSVLSTSGRAGAGELFF.